The clone carrying this T cell receptor (beta chain) was found a few times. Its target is not known. Based on CD45RO/CCR7/CD25/CD127/CD95/CD27, CD4+ regulatory, stem cell-like memory, naive and central memory cells were sorted. Between the trimmed V and J ends, which lost 8 bases and 3 bases, there was a span of 12 bases. Germline V gene lookup returns CDR1 SGHNT and CDR2 YYREEE (reference sequence). This CDR3 has 12 amino acids. Expressed TCRB transcripts were sequenced because the isolated RNA had all been reverse transcribed beforehand. Sequenced by immunoSEQ multiplex PCR; TCRdb stores in-frame clones only, minus some. Of about 320,000 clones in the sample, around 15% were seen once. This sample was included in a study of beta chain features in type 1 diabetes. Whole-study findings and limits: A cDNA-based sequencing approach could over-represent cells with high TCR expression. In all four CD4+ subsets, TCRB CDR3 length was significantly, moderately reduced in type 1 diabetes. Type 1 diabetes patients showed fewer insertions and more deletions at VDJ junctions.

Source material: central memory CD4+ T cells from blood. The clonotype originates from a man under 40 in good health. V and J are TRBV5-4 and TRBJ2-7; perhaps TRBD2 as D (5 bases). The CDR3 spells CARPGICYEQYV. In DNA form, the CDR3 reads TGTGCCAGGCCCGGGATTTGCTACGAGCAGTACGTC.